Sequencing of this T cell receptor beta chain was carried out in a study of cytomegalovirus exposure and HLA in healthy donors. Whereas donors were nominally healthy upon sampling, unrecorded immune exposures were probable. 60 Vbeta and 13 Jbeta primers were used in PCR. Profiled with immunoSEQ multiplex PCR; TCRdb holds only in-frame clones, not every one. This sample has about 110,000 clones, with roughly four fifths found just once. Trimming stripped 7 bases from V and 5 bases from J, with 8 bases between. The CDR3 has 10 amino acids. Per germline, CDR1 DFQATT and CDR2 SNEGSKA (reference sequence).

The specimen was PBMCs. V usage is TRBV20-1 and J usage is TRBJ1-2, with D hard to call. The origin of this receptor is a man aged 60-69 years in good health and CMV-seronegative. CDR3 coding DNA: TGCAGTGGGTCCGGGTATGGCTACACCTTC. Translating it yields CSGSGYGYTF.